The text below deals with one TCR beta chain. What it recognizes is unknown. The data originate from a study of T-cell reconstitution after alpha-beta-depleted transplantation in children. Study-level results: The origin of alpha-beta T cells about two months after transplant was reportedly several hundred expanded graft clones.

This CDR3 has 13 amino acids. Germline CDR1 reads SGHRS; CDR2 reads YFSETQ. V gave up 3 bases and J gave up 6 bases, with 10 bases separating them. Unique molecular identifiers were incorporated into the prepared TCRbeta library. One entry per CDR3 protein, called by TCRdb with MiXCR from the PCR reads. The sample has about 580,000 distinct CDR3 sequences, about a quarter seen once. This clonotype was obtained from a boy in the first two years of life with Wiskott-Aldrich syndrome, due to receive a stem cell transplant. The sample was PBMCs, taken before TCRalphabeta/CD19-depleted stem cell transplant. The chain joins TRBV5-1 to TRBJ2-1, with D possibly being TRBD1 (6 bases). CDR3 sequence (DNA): TGCGCCAGCAGCTCCCAACAGGGCAATGAGCAGTTCTTC. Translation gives CASSSQQGNEQFF.